Shown below are 7 T cell receptor beta chains from a single sample sequenced in a study of regulatory T cells in long-lasting Graves disease. Arm-PCR of CDR3 regions and iRepertoire HTBI primers were used to build TCR beta libraries. Each CDR3 protein is one row after TCRdb ran MiXCR on the multiplex PCR reads. The data contain roughly 440,000 distinct CDR3 sequences, about 15% of them singletons. Time point noted: newly diagnosed GD, antithyroid drugs for less than 3 months. Researchers made the TCR library from RNA that was extracted from PBMCs. These same data were also listed under a study on T cells in Graves' hyperthyroidism and ophthalmopathy.

The specimen was peripheral blood mononuclear cells (PBMCs), collected at new diagnosis, from a patient treated with antithyroid drugs. The receptors originated from a woman aged 18 to 35 with Graves disease.

This clonotype has a count of ten or more. CDR3 amino acids: CASSYGTYNEQFF. In DNA, the CDR3 is TGTGCCAGCAGTTACGGGACTTACAATGAGCAGTTCTTC. The rearrangement uses TRBV28 and TRBJ2-1; D is possibly TRBD2 (6 bases). Trimming cost V 4 bases and J 4 bases, with 8 bases left between them. CDR1 is MDHEN, CDR2 SYDVKM, per germline. The CDR3 extends over 13 amino acids. Full variable domain (outside the CDR3, taken from reference TRBV28 and TRBJ2-1): DVKVTQSSRYLVKRTGEKVFLECVQDMDHENMFWYRQDPGLGLRLIYFSYDVKMKEKGDIPEGYSVSREKKERFSLILESASTNQTSMYLCASSYGTYNEQFFGPGTRLTVL.

This clonotype was counted at least ten times. The chain uses TRBV28 and TRBJ2-7; 9 nucleotides match TRBD1. The length of the CDR3 is 13 residues. Germline CDR1 is MDHEN and CDR2 is SYDVKM. Germline trimming cut 6 bases from V and 4 bases from J; bases unmatched to any gene: 4. The CDR3 DNA reads TGTGCCAGCAGGGGGACAGGGCTTTACGAGCAGTACTTC. It encodes CASRGTGLYEQYF. Full variable domain (outside the CDR3, taken from reference TRBV28 and TRBJ2-7): DVKVTQSSRYLVKRTGEKVFLECVQDMDHENMFWYRQDPGLGLRLIYFSYDVKMKEKGDIPEGYSVSREKKERFSLILESASTNQTSMYLCASRGTGLYEQYFGPGTRLTVT.

The rearrangement links TRBV4-1 to TRBJ2-5; 8 positions agree with TRBD1. CDR3 length equals 15 residues. V trimming: 4 bases; J trimming: 4 bases; junction bases outside the gene matches: 8. Germline CDR1 reads MGHRA; CDR2 reads YSYEKL. Here the CDR3 reads CASSRNGQGGETQYF. The CDR3 nucleotides read TGCGCCAGCAGCCGAAACGGACAGGGAGGAGAGACCCAGTACTTC.

CDR3 protein: CSVGLAGKETQYF. In DNA, the CDR3 is TGCAGCGTTGGTTTAGCCGGAAAAGAGACCCAGTACTTC. The chain combines TRBV29-1 with TRBJ2-5; no clear D. CDR3 length: 13 amino acids. The V end lost 4 bases, the J end lost 3 bases, and 12 bases lay between the germline ends. CDR1 SQVTM and CDR2 ANQGSEA come from the germline V gene.

The chain uses TRBV3-1 and TRBJ1-2; the match to TRBD1 covers 7 bases. Germline CDR1 and CDR2: LGHDT and YNNKEL (reference sequence). Trimming took 5 bases from V and 8 from J; bases not matched to a gene: 11. CDR3 length equals 14 residues. CDR3 sequence reads: CASSETGSHWGYTF. In DNA form, the CDR3 reads TGTGCCAGCAGCGAGACAGGGTCCCATTGGGGCTACACCTTC.

The chain is built from TRBV4-1 and TRBJ2-7; 12 bases align to TRBD1. V lost 4 bases to trimming and J lost 4 bases; unmatched junction nucleotides: 5. The CDR3 contains 15 residues. Germline V CDR1 and CDR2: MGHRA, YSYEKL. The CDR3 coding sequence is TGCGCCAGCAGCCGCGGGACAGGGGGCGGTTACGAGCAGTACTTC. This encodes CASSRGTGGGYEQYF.

This clonotype was found a few times. The chain links TRBV18 to TRBJ1-1; TRBD1 matches 7 bases. The CDR3 totals 14 residues. Germline loops: CDR1 KGHSH, CDR2 LQKENI. The V segment lost 6 bases and the J segment 0 bases; nucleotides outside the gene matches: 4. CDR3 nucleotides: TGTGCCAGCTCCCCGACAGGGCTGAACACTGAAGCTTTCTTT. Its translation is CASSPTGLNTEAFF.